The 21 T cell receptor beta chains below come from one sample, sequenced in a study of T cell repertoires in cytomegalovirus infection. TCRdb itself ran the reads through MiXCR, one entry per CDR3 protein. The sample shows 700,000 to 850,000 distinct CDR3 sequences, approximately 32% of them seen only once. These receptors have no identified antigens. The material sequenced was cultured CD8+ T cells from PBMCs, taken from culture after CMV antigen stimulation. All receptors derive from a human donor in good health (CMV status not recorded). Some clones in this sample may be carry-over from other donors' samples.

In this sample, this clonotype turned up a few times. The V gene is TRBV2, the J gene TRBJ2-1; D ambiguous. Deletions cut 8 bases from V and 8 bases from J, with 28 bases between. Germline loops: CDR1 SNHLY, CDR2 FYNNEI. This CDR3 region has 17 residues. The CDR3 bases are TGTGCCAGCGTTGAAATCCCCGGATCCCCTAAGAAGTATGAGCAGTTCTTC. Encoded protein: CASVEIPGSPKKYEQFF.

The J gene is TRBJ2-1, the V gene TRBV5-4; the D gene is possibly TRBD2 (5 bases). V was pared by 0 bases and J by 7 bases, with 11 bases between. This CDR3 is 14 amino acids long. Looked up from germline, CDR1 is SGHNT and CDR2 is YYREEE (reference sequence). CDR3 coding DNA: TGTGCCAGCAGCTTGGCCTTGGAGGTAAATGAGCAGTTCTTC. Translation gives CASSLALEVNEQFF.

This chain uses TRBV28 with TRBJ2-1; tentatively, D is TRBD2 (7 bases). Trimming removed 2 bases from V and 6 bases from J, with 14 bases in between. The CDR3 consists of 15 residues. CDR1 and CDR2 from the germline V gene are MDHEN and SYDVKM. The CDR3 region is CASSLGGGRFNEQFF. The DNA for the CDR3 is TGTGCCAGCAGTTTAGGGGGGGGCCGCTTCAATGAGCAGTTCTTC.

This clonotype was observed a handful of times. The chain combines TRBV19 with TRBJ1-5; a possible D gene is TRBD1 (5 bases). Germline-derived CDR1 and CDR2 are LNHDA and SQIVND (reference sequence). The CDR3 spans 15 residues. Trimming shortened V by 4 bases and J by 5 bases, and 15 bases separated the two germline ends. For the CDR3, the DNA is TGTGCCAGTAGTACTTCACCGGCAGGGCATCAGCCCCAGCATTTT. Its translation is CASSTSPAGHQPQHF.

J is TRBJ2-7 and V is TRBV2; 9 nucleotides match TRBD1. The V gene end was trimmed by 10 bases and the J gene end by 3 bases; junction bases not matched to a gene: 7. This CDR3 is built from 13 residues. The germline V gene encodes CDR1 SNHLY and CDR2 FYNNEI. The CDR3, as DNA: TGTGCCATCGGGACAGGGACGAGCTACGAGCAGTACTTC. Protein product: CAIGTGTSYEQYF.

This clonotype occurred a few times. This chain joins TRBV27 and TRBJ2-1, with TRBD2 identical over 8 bases. V lost 4 bases, J lost 9 bases, and 14 bases stayed unmatched. Germline CDR1 reads MNHEY; CDR2 reads SMNVEV (reference sequence). The length of the CDR3 is 16 residues. CDR3 sequence (DNA): TGTGCCAGCAGTTACACAGACATTAGCGGGGTGGTTGAGCAGTTCTTC. Amino acids: CASSYTDISGVVEQFF.

The chain links TRBV27 to TRBJ2-1; 7 nucleotides line up with TRBD1. Trimming at V came to 4 bases and at J to 4 bases, leaving 13 bases not matched to a gene. The CDR3 runs 17 residues. CDR1 MNHEY and CDR2 SMNVEV come from the germline V gene (reference sequence). The CDR3 region has the DNA TGTGCCAGCAGTTCCCACCGGGACAGAGTACCTTACAATGAGCAGTTCTTC. It specifies CASSSHRDRVPYNEQFF.

At least ten counts were recorded for this clonotype. J is TRBJ2-7 and V is TRBV7-2; D is possibly TRBD1 (6 bases). Germline loops: CDR1 SGHTA, CDR2 FQGNSA. Trimming removed 0 bases at V and 2 bases at J, with 17 bases between. CDR3 length: 17 amino acids. CDR3 sequence (DNA): TGTGCCAGCAGCTTAGCTTTTGATCGGGACATAGCCTACGAGCAGTACGTC. Translating gives CASSLAFDRDIAYEQYV.

This clonotype was counted only a few times. V is TRBV7-9 and J is TRBJ1-5; perhaps TRBD1 as D (5 bases). Germline values: CDR1 SEHNR, CDR2 FQNEAQ (reference sequence). Deletions cut 7 bases from V and 4 bases from J, with 14 bases between. This CDR3 comprises 14 residues. CDR3 coding DNA: TGTGCCAGCAACAAGATGGGGCCAAATCAGCCCCAGCATTTT. This encodes CASNKMGPNQPQHF.

The chain employs TRBV10-3 and TRBJ2-6, with D maybe TRBD2 (6 bases). Trimming removed 8 bases from V and 5 bases from J, with 25 bases in between. There are 18 residues in the CDR3. Germline values: CDR1 ENHRY, CDR2 SYGVKD. The CDR3 spells CAIGWEGEDQQRANVLTF. The CDR3 DNA reads as TGTGCCATCGGGTGGGAAGGGGAGGACCAGCAACGGGCCAACGTCCTGACTTTC.

A few counts support this clonotype. The rearrangement joins TRBV6-1 to TRBJ2-2; D uncertain. This CDR3 has 16 residues. In germline, CDR1 is MNHNS, CDR2 SASEGT. V was trimmed by 7 bases and J by 6 bases, leaving 21 bases between them. The CDR3 is CASMDFRSTGAGELFF. Written as DNA, the CDR3 is TGTGCCAGCATGGATTTCCGGTCTACCGGCGCCGGGGAGCTGTTTTTT.

The V gene is TRBV11-2, the J gene TRBJ2-1, with 7 nucleotides matching TRBD1. Germline V CDR1 and CDR2: SGHAT, FQNNGV. The CDR3 contains 16 residues. V was pared by 2 bases and J by 8 bases, with 12 bases of the junction left unmatched. CDR3 protein: CASSLWSVLGGYEQFF. CDR3 nucleotides: TGTGCCAGCAGCTTATGGTCTGTGTTAGGGGGCTATGAGCAGTTCTTC.

In its sample, this clonotype was seen a few times. This CDR3 reads CASSEAIPETQYF. Here the CDR3 DNA reads TGTGCCAGCAGTGAAGCGATTCCAGAGACCCAGTACTTC. The gene calls are TRBV2 and TRBJ2-5, with D uncertain. The V gene's germline CDR1 is SNHLY and CDR2 FYNNEI. This CDR3 spans 13 amino acids. V lost 0 bases, J lost 4 bases, and 6 bases lay in between.

The chain recombines TRBV12-3 or TRBV12-4 with TRBJ2-1; TRBD1 matches at 7 bases. Unmatched junction bases numbered 10, after V lost 6 bases and J lost 8 bases. The CDR3 spans 14 residues. CDR3 DNA sequence: TGTGCCAGCAGGGGACAGAGCCACCAACATGAGCAGTTCTTC. This sequence encodes CASRGQSHQHEQFF.

This clonotype was seen a handful of times. CDR3 sequence: CASSILGTANYGYTF. The DNA of the CDR3 is TGTGCCAGTAGTATCCTCGGGACAGCTAACTATGGCTACACCTTC. The J gene is TRBJ1-2, the V gene TRBV19; TRBD1 matches at 7 bases. Germline V gives CDR1 LNHDA, CDR2 SQIVND (reference sequence). CDR3 length: 15 amino acids. V was clipped by 3 bases and J by 0 bases; unmatched bases: 4. The variable domain in full, completed from reference TRBV19 and TRBJ1-2, reads DGGITQSPKYLFRKEGQNVTLSCEQNLNHDAMYWYRQDPGQGLRLIYYSQIVNDFQKGDIAEGYSVSREKKESFPLTVTSAQKNPTAFYLCASSILGTANYGYTFGSGTRLTVV.

This chain uses TRBV7-6 with TRBJ2-2; 12 bases line up with TRBD2. V was clipped by 3 bases and J by 2 bases; unmatched bases: 7. The CDR3 is 18 residues long. Germline values: CDR1 SGHVS, CDR2 FNYEAQ. The DNA for the CDR3 is TGTGCCAGCAGCTTGGGACTAGCGGGCGTACTCAACACCGGGGAGCTGTTTTTT. Its protein is CASSLGLAGVLNTGELFF.

This clonotype was detected a few times. V is TRBV7-2 and J is TRBJ2-5, with TRBD2 identical over 7 bases. V shed 6 bases and J 4 bases; nucleotides not matched to a gene: 14. Germline CDR1 reads SGHTA; CDR2 reads FQGNSA. The CDR3 has 16 residues. CDR3 in DNA: TGTGCCAGCAGAAAGGGGCTGGCGGGGGTCCGAGAGACCCAGTACTTC. It yields the protein CASRKGLAGVRETQYF.

This clonotype has at least ten counts. The rearrangement links TRBV7-2 to TRBJ1-5; unclear D gene. V was shortened by 1 base and J by 6 bases, with 16 bases between the two germline ends. This CDR3 contains 16 residues. Per the germline V gene, CDR1 is SGHTA and CDR2 is FQGNSA. CDR3 sequence (DNA): TGTGCCAGCAGCTTAGAGGGCGAGACGGGTGGTCAGCCCCAGCATTTT. Its protein product is CASSLEGETGGQPQHF.

To note about this clonotype: A single base separates this from a much larger clone, so it may be a read error. The J gene is TRBJ1-5, the V gene TRBV7-2; unclear D gene. The CDR3 contains 15 residues. Germline values: CDR1 SGHTA, CDR2 FQGNSA. V was clipped by 2 bases and J by 6 bases, with 14 bases between them. The CDR3 region has the DNA TGTGCCAGCAGCTTAACGAGGGCGGGCAGTCAGCCCCAGCATTTT. Its protein is CASSLTRAGSQPQHF.

This clonotype was detected only a few times. This rearrangement joins TRBV4-1 to TRBJ1-1; a weak D match, TRBD1 (6 bases). This CDR3 is 14 amino acids long. Germline CDR1 MGHRA, CDR2 YSYEKL. V was clipped by 6 bases and J by 4 bases, with 15 bases between them. The CDR3 coding sequence is TGCGCCAGCAGGCCAATCACAGGGCTCACTGAAGCTTTCTTT. Its translation is CASRPITGLTEAFF.

In nucleotides, the CDR3 is TGTGCCAGCAGTGCAGGTAGCACAGATACGCAGTATTTT. This sequence encodes CASSAGSTDTQYF. The V and J genes are TRBV6-6 and TRBJ2-3; D not certain. Trimming left V 5 bases short and J 0 bases short, with 6 bases between. The CDR3 contains 13 residues. In germline, CDR1 is MNHNY, CDR2 SVGAGI (reference sequence).